Sequencing of this TCR beta chain was carried out in a study of early T cells in non-severe SARS-CoV-2 infection. Broader study findings: In VDJdb matching, anti-spike CD8 responses were favored while private and CD4 specificities went missing.

This clonotype was detected ten times or more. The antigen is not known. Individual cDNA molecules each received unique molecular identifiers attached to them. Via MiXCR, TCRdb re-called the 5' RACE reads, giving one row per CDR3 protein. In the table there are some 57,000 distinct CDR3 sequences, about 10% of which are singletons. Trimming took 6 bases from V and 0 from J, leaving 9 bases between them. The CDR3 length is 14 residues. Germline-derived CDR1 and CDR2 are WSHSY and SAAADI. Input material: whole blood. The clonotype comes from an adult who was a healthcare worker with PCR-confirmed SARS-CoV-2 infection or an uninfected control (not recorded which). V usage is TRBV10-2 and J usage is TRBJ2-1; D possibly corresponds to TRBD1 (6 bases). CDR3 coding DNA: TGCGCCAGCAGGAGAGGGGGCTCCTACAATGAGCAGTTCTTC. Translating gives CASRRGGSYNEQFF.